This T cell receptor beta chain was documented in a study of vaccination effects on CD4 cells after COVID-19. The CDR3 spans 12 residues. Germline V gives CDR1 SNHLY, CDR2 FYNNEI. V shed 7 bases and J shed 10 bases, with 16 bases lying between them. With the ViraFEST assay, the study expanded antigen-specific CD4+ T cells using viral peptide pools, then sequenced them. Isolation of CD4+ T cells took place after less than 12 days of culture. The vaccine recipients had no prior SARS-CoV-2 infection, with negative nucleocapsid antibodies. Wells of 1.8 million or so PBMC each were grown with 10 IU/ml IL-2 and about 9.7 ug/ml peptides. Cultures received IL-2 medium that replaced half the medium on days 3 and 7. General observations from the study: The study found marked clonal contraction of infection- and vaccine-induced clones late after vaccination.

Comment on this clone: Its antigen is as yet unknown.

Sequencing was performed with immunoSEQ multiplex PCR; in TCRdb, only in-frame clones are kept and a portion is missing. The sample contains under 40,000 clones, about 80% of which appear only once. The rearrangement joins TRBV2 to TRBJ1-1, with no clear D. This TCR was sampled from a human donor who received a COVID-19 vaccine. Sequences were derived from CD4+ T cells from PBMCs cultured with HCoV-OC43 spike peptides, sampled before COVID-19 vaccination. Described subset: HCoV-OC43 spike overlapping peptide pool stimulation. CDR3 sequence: CASTREGVGAFF. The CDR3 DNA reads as TGTGCCAGCACTAGAGAGGGTGTTGGAGCTTTCTTT.